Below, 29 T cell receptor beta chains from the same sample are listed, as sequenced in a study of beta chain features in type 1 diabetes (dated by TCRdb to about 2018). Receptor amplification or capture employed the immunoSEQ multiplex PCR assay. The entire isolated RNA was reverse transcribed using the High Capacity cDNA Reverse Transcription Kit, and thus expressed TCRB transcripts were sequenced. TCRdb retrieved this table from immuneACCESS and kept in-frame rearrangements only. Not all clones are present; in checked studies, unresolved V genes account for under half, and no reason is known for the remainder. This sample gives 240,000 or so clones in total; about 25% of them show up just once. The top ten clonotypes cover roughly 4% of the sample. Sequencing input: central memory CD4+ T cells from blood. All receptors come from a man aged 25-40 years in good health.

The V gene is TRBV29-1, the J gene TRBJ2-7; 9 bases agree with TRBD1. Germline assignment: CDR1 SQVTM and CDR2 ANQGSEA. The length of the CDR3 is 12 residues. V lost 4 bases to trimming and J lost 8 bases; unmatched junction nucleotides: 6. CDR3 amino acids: CSVVLDRGQQYF. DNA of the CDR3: TGCAGCGTTGTCTTGGACAGGGGTCAGCAGTACTTC.

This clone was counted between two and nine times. The CDR3 DNA reads as TGTGCCAGCAGTGATTGGGGGATGGCGAGCACTGAAGCTTTCTTT. This gives the protein CASSDWGMASTEAFF. This chain uses TRBV6-1 with TRBJ1-1; TRBD1 is a possible D gene (5 bases). The CDR3 loop spans 15 amino acids. From germline, CDR1 is MNHNS and CDR2 SASEGT. V lost 3 bases, J lost 4 bases, and 15 bases lay in between.

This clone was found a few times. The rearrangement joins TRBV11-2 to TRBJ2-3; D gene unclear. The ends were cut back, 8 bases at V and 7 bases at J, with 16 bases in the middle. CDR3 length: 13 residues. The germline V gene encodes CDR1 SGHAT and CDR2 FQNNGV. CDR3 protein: CASRLIILNTQYF. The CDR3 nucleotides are TGTGCCAGCCGCCTCATCATACTAAATACGCAGTATTTT.

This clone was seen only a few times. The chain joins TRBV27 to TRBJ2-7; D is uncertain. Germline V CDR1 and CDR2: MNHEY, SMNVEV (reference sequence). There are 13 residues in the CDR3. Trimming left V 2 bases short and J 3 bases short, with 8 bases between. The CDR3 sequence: CASSLKYRYEQYF. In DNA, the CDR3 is TGTGCCAGCAGTTTAAAGTACCGCTACGAGCAGTACTTC.

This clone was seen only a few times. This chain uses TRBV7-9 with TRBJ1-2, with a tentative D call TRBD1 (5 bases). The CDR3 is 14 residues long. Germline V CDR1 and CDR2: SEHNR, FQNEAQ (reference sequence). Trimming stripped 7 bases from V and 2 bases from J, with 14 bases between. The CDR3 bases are TGTGCCAGCACTCCCCGGGACGGAAACTATGGCTACACCTTC. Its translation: CASTPRDGNYGYTF.

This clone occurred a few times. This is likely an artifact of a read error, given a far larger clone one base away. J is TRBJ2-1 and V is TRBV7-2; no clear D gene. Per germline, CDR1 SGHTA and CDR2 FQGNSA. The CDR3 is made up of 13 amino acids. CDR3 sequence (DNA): TGTGCCAGCAGCTTAGGGGCACGCAATGAGCGGTTCTTC. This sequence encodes CASSLGARNERFF.

CDR3 residues: CASSIGRGYEQYF. CDR3 in DNA: TGTGCCAGTAGTATAGGGCGGGGCTACGAGCAGTACTTC. This chain joins TRBV19 and TRBJ2-7, with D perhaps matching TRBD2 (6 bases). CDR3 length: 13 amino acids. CDR1 and CDR2 from the germline V gene are LNHDA and SQIVND (reference sequence). The V and J ends lost 1 base and 3 bases respectively, with 7 bases between them. The full variable domain, its missing parts supplied by reference TRBV19 and TRBJ2-7, is DGGITQSPKYLFRKEGQNVTLSCEQNLNHDAMYWYRQDPGQGLRLIYYSQIVNDFQKGDIAEGYSVSREKKESFPLTVTSAQKNPTAFYLCASSIGRGYEQYFGPGTRLTVT.

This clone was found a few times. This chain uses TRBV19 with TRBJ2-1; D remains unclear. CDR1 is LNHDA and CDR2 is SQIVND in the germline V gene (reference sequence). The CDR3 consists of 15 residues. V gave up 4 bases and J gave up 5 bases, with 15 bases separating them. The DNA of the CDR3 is TGTGCCAGTAGTAAATCCCCAAAAGCTAACAATGAGCAGTTCTTC. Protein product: CASSKSPKANNEQFF.

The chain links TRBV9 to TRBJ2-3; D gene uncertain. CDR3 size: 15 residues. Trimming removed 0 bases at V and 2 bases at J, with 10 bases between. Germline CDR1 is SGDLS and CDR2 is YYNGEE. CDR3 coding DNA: TGTGCCAGCAGCGTAGCACCAGGAACCACAGATACGCAGTATTTT. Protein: CASSVAPGTTDTQYF.

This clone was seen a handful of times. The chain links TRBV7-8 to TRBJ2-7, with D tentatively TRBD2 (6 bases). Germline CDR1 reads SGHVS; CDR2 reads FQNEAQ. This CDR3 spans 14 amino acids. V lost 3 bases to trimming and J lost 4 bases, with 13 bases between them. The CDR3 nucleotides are TGTGCCAGCAGCTTTACGGAGGGTTCGTACGAGCAGTACTTC. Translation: CASSFTEGSYEQYF.

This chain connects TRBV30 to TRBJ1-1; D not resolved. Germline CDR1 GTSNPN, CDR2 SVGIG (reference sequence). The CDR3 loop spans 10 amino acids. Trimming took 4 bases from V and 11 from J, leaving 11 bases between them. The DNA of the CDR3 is TGTGCCTGGACCGGGGTAGTGGCTTTCTTT. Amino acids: CAWTGVVAFF.

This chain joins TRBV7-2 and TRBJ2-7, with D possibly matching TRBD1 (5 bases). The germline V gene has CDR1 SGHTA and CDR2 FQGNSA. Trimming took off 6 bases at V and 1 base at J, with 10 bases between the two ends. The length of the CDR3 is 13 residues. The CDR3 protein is CASRPSGSYEQYF. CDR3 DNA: TGTGCCAGCAGGCCGTCAGGGTCCTACGAGCAGTACTTC.

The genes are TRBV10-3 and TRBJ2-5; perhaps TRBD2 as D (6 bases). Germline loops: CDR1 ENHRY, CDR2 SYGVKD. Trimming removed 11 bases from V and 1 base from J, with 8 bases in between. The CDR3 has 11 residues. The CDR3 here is CAGGTQETQYF. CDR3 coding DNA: TGTGCCGGCGGGACCCAAGAGACCCAGTACTTC.

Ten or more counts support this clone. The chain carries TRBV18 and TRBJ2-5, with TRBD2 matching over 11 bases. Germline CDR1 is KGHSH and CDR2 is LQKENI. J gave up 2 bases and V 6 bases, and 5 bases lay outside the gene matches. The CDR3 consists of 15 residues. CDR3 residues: CASSGLAGGQETQYF. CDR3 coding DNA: TGTGCCAGCTCTGGGCTAGCGGGAGGACAAGAGACCCAGTACTTC.

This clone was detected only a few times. The CDR3 coding sequence is TGTGCCTGGAGCTCAAACCTACAGGGAACCACCGGGGAGCTGTTTTTT. Translating it yields CAWSSNLQGTTGELFF. J is TRBJ2-2 and V is TRBV30; possibly TRBD1 for D (6 bases). Germline loops: CDR1 GTSNPN, CDR2 SVGIG (reference sequence). V gave up 3 bases and J gave up 4 bases, with 18 bases separating them. The CDR3 consists of 16 residues.

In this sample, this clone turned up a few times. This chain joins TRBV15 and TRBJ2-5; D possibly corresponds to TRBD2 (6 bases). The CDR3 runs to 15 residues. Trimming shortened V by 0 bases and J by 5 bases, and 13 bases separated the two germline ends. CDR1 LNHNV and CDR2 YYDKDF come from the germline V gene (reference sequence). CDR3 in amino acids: CATSRDGRERETQYF. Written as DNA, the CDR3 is TGTGCCACCAGCAGAGACGGACGGGAGAGGGAGACCCAGTACTTC.

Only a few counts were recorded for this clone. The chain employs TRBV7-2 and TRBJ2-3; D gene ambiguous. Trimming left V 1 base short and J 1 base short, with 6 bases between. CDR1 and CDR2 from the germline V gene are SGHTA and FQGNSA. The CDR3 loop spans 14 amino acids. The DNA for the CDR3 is TGTGCCAGCAGCTTAGTTCGCGGCACAGATACGCAGTATTTT. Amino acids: CASSLVRGTDTQYF. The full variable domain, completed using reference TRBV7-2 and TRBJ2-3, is GAGVSQSPSNKVTEKGKDVELRCDPISGHTALYWYRQSLGQGLEFLIYFQGNSAPDKSGLPSDRFSAERTGGSVSTLTIQRTQQEDSAVYLCASSLVRGTDTQYFGPGTRLTVL.

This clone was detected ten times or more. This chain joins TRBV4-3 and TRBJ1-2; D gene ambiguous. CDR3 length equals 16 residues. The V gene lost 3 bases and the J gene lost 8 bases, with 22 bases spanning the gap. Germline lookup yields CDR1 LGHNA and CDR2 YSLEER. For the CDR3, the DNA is TGCGCCAGCAGCCAGAACCCAGCCGGGGTGATGAGAGGCTACACCTTC. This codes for CASSQNPAGVMRGYTF.

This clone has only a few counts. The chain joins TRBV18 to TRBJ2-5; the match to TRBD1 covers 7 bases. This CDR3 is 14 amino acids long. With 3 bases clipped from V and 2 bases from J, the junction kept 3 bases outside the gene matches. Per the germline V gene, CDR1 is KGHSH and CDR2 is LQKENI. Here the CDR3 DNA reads TGTGCCAGCTCACCCGACAGGGTACAAGAGACCCAGTACTTC. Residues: CASSPDRVQETQYF. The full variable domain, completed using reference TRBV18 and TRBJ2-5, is NAGVMQNPRHLVRRRGQEARLRCSPMKGHSHVYWYRQLPEEGLKFMVYLQKENIIDESGMPKERFSAEFPKEGPSILRIQQVVRGDSAAYFCASSPDRVQETQYFGPGTRLLVL.

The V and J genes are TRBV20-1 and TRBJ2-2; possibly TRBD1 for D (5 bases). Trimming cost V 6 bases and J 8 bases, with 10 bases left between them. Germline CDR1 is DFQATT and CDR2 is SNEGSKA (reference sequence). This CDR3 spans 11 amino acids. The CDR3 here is CSATDMGELFF. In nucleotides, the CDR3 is TGCAGTGCGACAGATATGGGGGAGCTGTTTTTT.

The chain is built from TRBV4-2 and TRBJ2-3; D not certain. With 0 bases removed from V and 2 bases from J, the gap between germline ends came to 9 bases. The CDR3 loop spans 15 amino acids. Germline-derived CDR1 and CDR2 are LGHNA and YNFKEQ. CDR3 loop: CASSQDGLHTDTQYF. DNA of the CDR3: TGTGCCAGCAGCCAAGATGGGCTCCACACAGATACGCAGTATTTT.

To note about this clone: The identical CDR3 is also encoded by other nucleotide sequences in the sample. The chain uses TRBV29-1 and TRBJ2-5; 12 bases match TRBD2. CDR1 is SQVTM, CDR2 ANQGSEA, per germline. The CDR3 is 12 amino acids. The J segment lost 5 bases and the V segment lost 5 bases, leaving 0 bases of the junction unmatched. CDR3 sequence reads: CSVLAGGETQYF. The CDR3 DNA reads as TGCAGCGTTCTAGCGGGAGGGGAGACCCAGTACTTC.

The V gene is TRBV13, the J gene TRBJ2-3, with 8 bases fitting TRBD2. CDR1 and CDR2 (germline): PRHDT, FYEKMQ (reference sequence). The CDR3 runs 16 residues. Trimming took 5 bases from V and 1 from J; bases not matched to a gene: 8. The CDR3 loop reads CASSPMEAGGTDTQYF. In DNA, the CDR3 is TGTGCCAGCAGCCCCATGGAAGCGGGGGGCACAGATACGCAGTATTTT.

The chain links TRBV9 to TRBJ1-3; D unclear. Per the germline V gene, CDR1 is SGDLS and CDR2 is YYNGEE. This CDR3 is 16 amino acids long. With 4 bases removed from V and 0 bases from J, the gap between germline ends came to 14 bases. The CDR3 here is CASSSIRGASGNTIYF. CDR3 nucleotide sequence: TGTGCCAGCAGCTCGATCCGAGGCGCCTCTGGAAACACCATATATTTT.

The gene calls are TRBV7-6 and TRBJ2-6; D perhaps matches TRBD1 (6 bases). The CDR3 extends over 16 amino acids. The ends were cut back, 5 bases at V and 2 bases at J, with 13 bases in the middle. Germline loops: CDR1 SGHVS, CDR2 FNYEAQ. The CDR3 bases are TGTGCCAGCAGCCCCGCCTCAGGGGCTGGGGCCAACGTCCTGACTTTC. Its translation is CASSPASGAGANVLTF.

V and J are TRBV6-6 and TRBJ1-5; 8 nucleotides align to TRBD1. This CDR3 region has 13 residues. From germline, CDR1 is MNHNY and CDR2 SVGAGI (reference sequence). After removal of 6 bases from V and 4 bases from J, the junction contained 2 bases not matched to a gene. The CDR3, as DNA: TGTGCCAGCAGGACAGGGGATAATCAGCCCCAGCATTTT. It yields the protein CASRTGDNQPQHF.

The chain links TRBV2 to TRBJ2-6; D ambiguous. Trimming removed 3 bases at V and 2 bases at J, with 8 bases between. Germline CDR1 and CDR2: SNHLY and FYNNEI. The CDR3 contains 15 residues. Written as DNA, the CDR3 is TGTGCCAGCAGTGAGAAGCTTCCTGGGGCCAACGTCCTGACTTTC. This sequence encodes CASSEKLPGANVLTF.

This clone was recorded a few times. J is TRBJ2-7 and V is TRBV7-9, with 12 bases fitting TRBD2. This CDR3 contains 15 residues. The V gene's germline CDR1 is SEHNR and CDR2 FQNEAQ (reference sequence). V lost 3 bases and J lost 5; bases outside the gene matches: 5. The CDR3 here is CASSFRLAGVDEQYF. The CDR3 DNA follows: TGTGCCAGCAGCTTCCGACTAGCGGGAGTAGACGAGCAGTACTTC.

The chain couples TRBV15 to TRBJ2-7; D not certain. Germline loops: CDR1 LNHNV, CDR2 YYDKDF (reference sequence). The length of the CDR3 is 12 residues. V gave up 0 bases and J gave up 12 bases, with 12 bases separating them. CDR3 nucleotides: TGTGCCACCAGCAGAGATGAGGTCAGATTGTACTTC. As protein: CATSRDEVRLYF. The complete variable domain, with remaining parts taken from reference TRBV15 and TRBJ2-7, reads DAMVIQNPRYQVTQFGKPVTLSCSQTLNHNVMYWYQQKSSQAPKLLFHYYDKDFNNEADTPDNFQSRRPNTSFCFLDIRSPGLGDTAMYLCATSRDEVRLYFGPGTRLTVT.